This T cell receptor beta chain stems from a study of blood T cell repertoires in COVID-19. Per the original methods: Cell counts per sample came from amplifying reference gene primers. Sequencing was performed with immunoSEQ multiplex PCR; in TCRdb, only in-frame clones are kept and a portion is missing. That table gives V, J and clone size, and the DNA gave D and trimming. The data contain 300,000 to 400,000 clones, 80% to 90% of them singletons. Each recovered donor of Cohort 3 presented with two negative PCRs, clearance, or symptom resolution. Germline V CDR1 and CDR2: SGHDT, YYEEEE. This CDR3 is built from 15 residues. V dropped 1 base and J dropped 1 base, with 11 bases sitting between them.

The chain employs TRBV5-6 and TRBJ1-1; D is perhaps TRBD1 (5 bases). Sequencing was done on a sample of PBMCs or T cells enriched from blood (not recorded which). The TCR originated in a man in his thirties or forties who had recovered from COVID-19. The CDR3 DNA reads TGTGCCAGCAGCTTGTTTCGCCAGGGGAACACTGAAGCTTTCTTT. This encodes CASSLFRQGNTEAFF.